The 22 T cell receptor beta chains listed next were all sequenced from one sample in a study of shared clonotypes between healthy human individuals. TCRdb's table, derived via immunoSEQ multiplex PCR, lists solely in-frame clones and lacks some. Altogether around 500,000 clones are present, almost 80% being singletons, with the ten largest covering around 13%. Material for sequencing was PBMCs. Receptor source: a woman between 40 and 50 years old in good health. Some clones in this sample may be carry-over from other donors' samples.

This rearrangement joins TRBV27 to TRBJ1-3; the match to TRBD1 covers 10 bases. With V trimmed by 5 bases and J by 7 bases, 5 bases remained unmatched. Per the germline V gene, CDR1 is MNHEY and CDR2 is SMNVEV (reference sequence). The CDR3 totals 14 residues. The CDR3 here is CASSRQGARNTIYF. CDR3 in DNA: TGTGCCAGCAGTAGACAGGGGGCGAGGAACACCATATATTTT.

The chain combines TRBV5-1 with TRBJ1-1; a possible D gene is TRBD1 (5 bases). The V end lost 0 bases, the J end lost 2 bases, and 8 bases lay between the germline ends. From germline, CDR1 is SGHRS and CDR2 YFSETQ. There are 14 residues in the CDR3. CDR3 coding DNA: TGCGCCAGCAGCTTGGAGACAGTCAACACTGAAGCTTTCTTT. This sequence encodes CASSLETVNTEAFF. Based on the CDR3 plus reference TRBV5-1 and TRBJ1-1, the full variable domain is KAGVTQTPRYLIKTRGQQVTLSCSPISGHRSVSWYQQTPGQGLQFLFEYFSETQRNKGNFPGRFSGRQFSNSRSEMNVSTLELGDSALYLCASSLETVNTEAFFGQGTRLTVV.

The genes are TRBV4-1 and TRBJ2-7; no clear D. CDR1 MGHRA and CDR2 YSYEKL come from the germline V gene. Trimming took 1 base from V and 0 from J, leaving 10 bases between them. There are 15 residues in the CDR3. The CDR3 bases are TGCGCCAGCAGCCAAGCCGCCGGCCCCTCCTACGAGCAGTACTTC. This translates into CASSQAAGPSYEQYF.

The chain uses TRBV7-3 and TRBJ1-1; D not certain. The germline V gene has CDR1 SGHTA and CDR2 FQGTGA. The ends were cut back, 1 base at V and 2 bases at J, with 8 bases in the middle. The CDR3 covers 14 residues. The CDR3 DNA follows: TGTGCCAGCAGCTTAAGTTGGGGAAACACTGAAGCTTTCTTT. As protein: CASSLSWGNTEAFF.

The chain has TRBV5-4 and TRBJ2-1; D is unclear. The CDR3 is made up of 12 amino acids. V lost 3 bases, J lost 7 bases, and 8 bases lay in between. Germline lookup yields CDR1 SGHNT and CDR2 YYREEE (reference sequence). This chain's CDR3 is CASSSVGNEQFF. The CDR3 nucleotides read TGTGCCAGCAGCTCCGTAGGGAATGAGCAGTTCTTC.

V and J are TRBV15 and TRBJ2-5; D uncertain. The CDR3 sequence is 16 residues long. Germline CDR1 reads LNHNV; CDR2 reads YYDKDF (reference sequence). Trimming took off 5 bases at V and 5 bases at J, with 21 bases between the two ends. This CDR3 is CATSGTVTNSGETQYF. The CDR3 DNA sequence: TGTGCCACCAGCGGAACAGTGACGAACTCCGGGGAGACCCAGTACTTC.

This chain links TRBV28 with TRBJ1-3; D may be TRBD1 (5 bases). The CDR3 is made up of 16 amino acids. V was cut by 5 bases and J by 4 bases, with 18 bases left in between. Germline V lookup: CDR1 MDHEN, CDR2 SYDVKM. CDR3 DNA sequence: TGTGCCAGCAGTGCCTTTTTAGCAGGGACCGGAAACACCATATATTTT. Translating gives CASSAFLAGTGNTIYF. Looking up the rest from reference TRBV28 and TRBJ1-3 gives the full variable domain: DVKVTQSSRYLVKRTGEKVFLECVQDMDHENMFWYRQDPGLGLRLIYFSYDVKMKEKGDIPEGYSVSREKKERFSLILESASTNQTSMYLCASSAFLAGTGNTIYFGEGSWLTVV.

In the case of this clone: A read error is likely here: a far larger clone is one base away. The chain combines TRBV11-2 with TRBJ2-7; D perhaps matches TRBD2 (6 bases). The CDR3 sequence is 15 residues long. Germline CDR1 is SGHAT and CDR2 is FQNNGV. Trimming removed 5 bases at V and 3 bases at J, with 17 bases between. CDR3: CASSDYGGKGYEQYF. The CDR3 region has the DNA TGTGCCAGCAGCGACTACGGGGGTAAGGGCTACGAGCAGTACTTC.

V is TRBV5-4 and J is TRBJ2-6; D unclear. V was shortened by 5 bases and J by 2 bases, with 14 bases between the two germline ends. The CDR3 covers 16 residues. In germline, CDR1 is SGHNT, CDR2 YYREEE (reference sequence). The chain's CDR3 is CASSLPSPTGANVLTF. In nucleotides, the CDR3 is TGTGCCAGCAGTCTCCCCTCGCCGACTGGGGCCAACGTCCTGACTTTC.

Concerning this clone: This likely stems from a read error, as it lies one base from a far larger clone. This chain uses TRBV5-1 with TRBJ1-2; the match to TRBD1 covers 7 bases. The CDR3 covers 15 residues. The J segment lost 8 bases and the V segment lost 0 bases, leaving 10 bases of the junction unmatched. Germline loops: CDR1 SGHRS, CDR2 YFSETQ. The CDR3 nucleotides read TGCGCCAGCAGCTTGGAGGTAGGGGGCTCGGGCGGCTACACCTTC. It is translated as CASSLEVGGSGGYTF.

Details on this clone: This sequence is one base from a far larger clone and is likely a read error. The rearrangement uses TRBV4-3 and TRBJ2-3; possible D gene TRBD2, 5 bases. With 1 base removed from V and 14 bases from J, the gap between germline ends came to 16 bases. The CDR3 sequence is 13 residues long. Germline assignment: CDR1 LGHNA and CDR2 YSLEER. CDR3 in amino acids: CASSQGLAKHSYF. DNA for the CDR3: TGCGCCAGCAGCCAAGGCCTAGCCAAACACTCGTATTTT.

This clone was counted a few times. The V gene is TRBV6-5, the J gene TRBJ1-2; a possible D gene is TRBD1 (5 bases). The V and J ends lost 5 bases and 6 bases respectively, with 10 bases between them. Germline V CDR1 and CDR2: MNHEY, SVGAGI. The CDR3 spans 12 residues. The chain's CDR3 is CASSTTAHGYTF. Here the CDR3 DNA reads TGTGCCAGCAGTACGACAGCACATGGCTACACCTTC.

The chain uses TRBV9 and TRBJ2-1, with D uncertain. V lost 3 bases and J 3 bases, leaving 10 bases between the germline ends. This CDR3 has 14 amino acids. Looked up from germline, CDR1 is SGDLS and CDR2 is YYNGEE. CDR3 residues: CASSDNSYYNEQFF. CDR3 nucleotides: TGTGCCAGCAGCGATAATTCCTACTACAATGAGCAGTTCTTC.

CDR3 region: CASSFQGNYGYTF. CDR3 coding DNA: TGTGCCAGCAGCTTTCAGGGAAACTATGGCTACACCTTC. The J gene is TRBJ1-2, the V gene TRBV5-8, with a tentative D call TRBD1 (5 bases). Between the trimmed V and J ends, which lost 2 bases and 2 bases, there was a span of 7 bases. CDR1 and CDR2 (germline): SGHTS, YDEGEE. CDR3 length equals 13 residues. The full variable domain, its missing parts supplied by reference TRBV5-8 and TRBJ1-2, is EAGVTQSPTHLIKTRGQQATLRCSPISGHTSVYWYQQALGLGLQFLLWYDEGEERNRGNFPPRFSGRQFPNYSSELNVNALELEDSALYLCASSFQGNYGYTFGSGTRLTVV.

The rearrangement uses TRBV2 and TRBJ2-7, with 11 bases fitting TRBD2. The length of the CDR3 is 18 residues. The ends lost 0 bases at V and 1 base at J; junction bases unmatched: 8. Germline V lookup: CDR1 SNHLY, CDR2 FYNNEI. The CDR3 DNA follows: TGTGCCAGCAGTGAAGCGGCACTAGCGGGAGCCTTGTCCTACGAGCAGTACTTC. This encodes CASSEAALAGALSYEQYF.

Ten or more counts support this clone. Other DNA sequences in this specimen translate into the identical CDR3. The genes are TRBV4-2 and TRBJ2-5; 9 bases agree with TRBD1. After removal of 1 base from V and 5 bases from J, the junction contained 2 bases not matched to a gene. Germline V gives CDR1 LGHNA, CDR2 YNFKEQ. This CDR3 is 14 amino acids long. CDR3 protein: CASSQGDRDETQYF. DNA for the CDR3: TGTGCCAGCAGCCAAGGGGACAGGGATGAGACCCAGTACTTC.

The chain has TRBV7-2 and TRBJ2-3; either TRBD1 or TRBD2 may fit D (6 bases each). Germline V gene lookup returns CDR1 SGHTA and CDR2 FQGNSA. The V and J ends lost 5 bases and 6 bases respectively, with 18 bases between them. The CDR3 has 15 residues. The CDR3 coding sequence is TGTGCCAGCAGCCCACCGAGGGGGGTCGGGGATACGCAGTATTTT. It yields the protein CASSPPRGVGDTQYF. The full variable domain, completed using reference TRBV7-2 and TRBJ2-3, is GAGVSQSPSNKVTEKGKDVELRCDPISGHTALYWYRQSLGQGLEFLIYFQGNSAPDKSGLPSDRFSAERTGGSVSTLTIQRTQQEDSAVYLCASSPPRGVGDTQYFGPGTRLTVL.

Only a few counts were recorded for this clone. The chain carries TRBV19 and TRBJ1-2; weak D call: TRBD1 (5 bases). Germline CDR1 LNHDA, CDR2 SQIVND (reference sequence). The V end was cut by 7 bases, the J end by 0 bases, with 9 bases between. This CDR3 has 13 amino acids. CDR3 loop: CASTRGANYGYTF. Written as DNA, the CDR3 is TGTGCCAGTACGAGGGGAGCTAACTATGGCTACACCTTC.

The chain carries TRBV28 and TRBJ1-2; D is undetermined. CDR1 and CDR2 (germline): MDHEN, SYDVKM. V lost 6 bases to trimming and J lost 0 bases, with 17 bases between them. The CDR3 totals 16 residues. Written as DNA, the CDR3 is TGTGCCAGCAGCATTAACCGGATGCAAGCTAACTATGGCTACACCTTC. Protein product: CASSINRMQANYGYTF.

This clone was seen ten or more times. This chain connects TRBV9 to TRBJ1-1, with a possible D match to TRBD1 (5 bases). Trimming pared 4 bases from V and 11 bases from J, leaving 18 bases between. The CDR3 extends over 13 amino acids. CDR1 SGDLS and CDR2 YYNGEE come from the germline V gene. The CDR3 DNA follows: TGTGCCAGCAGCCCTAGTGCCAGGGAGGACGCTTTCTTT. It translates to CASSPSAREDAFF.

The V call is TRBV7-3, the J call TRBJ2-1, with a possible D match to TRBD2 (5 bases). The germline gives CDR1 SGHTA, CDR2 FQGTGA. The V end was cut by 1 base, the J end by 2 bases, with 12 bases between. There are 16 residues in the CDR3. The CDR3 nucleotides read TGTGCCAGCAGCTTAAGCAGCGGACCCGCCTACAATGAGCAGTTCTTC. Encoded protein: CASSLSSGPAYNEQFF.

The chain combines TRBV23-1 with TRBJ1-2, with a possible D match to TRBD1 (6 bases). TRBV23-1 has ORF status, its function being uncertain. This CDR3 has 15 residues. With 1 base removed from V and 10 bases from J, the gap between germline ends came to 19 bases. The CDR3: CASSQWGGAARNYTF. In DNA, the CDR3 is TGCGCCAGCAGTCAATGGGGGGGGGCAGCCAGGAACTACACCTTC.